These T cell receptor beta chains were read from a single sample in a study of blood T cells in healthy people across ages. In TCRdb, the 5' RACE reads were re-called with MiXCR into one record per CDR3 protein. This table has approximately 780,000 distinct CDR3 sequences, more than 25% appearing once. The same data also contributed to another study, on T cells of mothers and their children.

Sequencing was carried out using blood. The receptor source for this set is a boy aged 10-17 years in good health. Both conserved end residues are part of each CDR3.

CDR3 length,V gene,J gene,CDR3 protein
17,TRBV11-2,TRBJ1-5,CASSIGTGPPLNQPQHF
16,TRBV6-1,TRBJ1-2,CASSRGSVRNSYGYTF
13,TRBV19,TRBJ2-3,CASSTFGTDTQYF
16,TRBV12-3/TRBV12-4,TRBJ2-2,CASRKGLGSVTGELFF
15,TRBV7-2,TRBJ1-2,CASSLGPGGGYGYTF
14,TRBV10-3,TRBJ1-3,CAIRPDSLGNTIYF
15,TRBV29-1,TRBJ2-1,CSVRTSGVAVVEQFF
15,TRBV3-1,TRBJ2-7,CASSHPRRGPGEQYF
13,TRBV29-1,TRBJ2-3,CSASGRDTDTQYF
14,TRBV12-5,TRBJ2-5,CASGLVLGGETQYF
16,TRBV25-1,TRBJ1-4,CASSEGGASTNEKLFF
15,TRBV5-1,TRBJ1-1,CASSLFPGQGAEAFF
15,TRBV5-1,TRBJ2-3,CASSFSGAGTDTQYF
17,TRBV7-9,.,CASRPTGLAGGLNEQFF
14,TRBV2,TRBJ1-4,CASSGRQVLGKLFF
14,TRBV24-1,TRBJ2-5,CATSDFGIPETRYF
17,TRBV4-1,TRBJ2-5,CASSQVGQGADGETQYF
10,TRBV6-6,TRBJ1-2,CASNADRPLF
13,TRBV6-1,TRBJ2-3,CASTRSTGTSLYF
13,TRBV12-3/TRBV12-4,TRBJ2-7,CASSGSRAYEQYF
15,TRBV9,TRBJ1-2,CASSVDGGASYGYTF
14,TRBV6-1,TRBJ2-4,CASSDSARENIQYF
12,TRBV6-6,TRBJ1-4,CASSWGNEKLFF
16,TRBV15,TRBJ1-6,CATSRARGGMGSPLHF
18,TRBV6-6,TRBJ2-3,CASSSHSGTSGVTDTQYF
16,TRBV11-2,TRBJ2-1,CASSPLRDSSYNEQFF
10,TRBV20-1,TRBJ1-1,CSAGVSEAFF
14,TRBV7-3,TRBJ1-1,CASSTGQGLTEAFF
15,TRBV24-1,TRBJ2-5,CATSDGFRGQETQYF
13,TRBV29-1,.,CSVEGSAGYEQYF
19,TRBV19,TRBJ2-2,CASSMRGLLAGDRTGELFF
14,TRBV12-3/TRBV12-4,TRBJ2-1,CASTWGGTYNEQFF
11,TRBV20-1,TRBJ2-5,CSAGRGETQYF
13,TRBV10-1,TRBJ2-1,CASAASGYNEQFF
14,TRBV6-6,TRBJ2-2,CASSWGGKTGELFF
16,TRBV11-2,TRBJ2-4,CASSLHRGATKNIQYF
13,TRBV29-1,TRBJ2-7,CSVKAGDTLRQYF
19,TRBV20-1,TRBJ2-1,CSARSPGLAGPRAYNEQFF
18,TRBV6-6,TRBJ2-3,CASSYFRQGGGGTDTQYF
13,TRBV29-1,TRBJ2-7,CSVEAGTPYEQYF
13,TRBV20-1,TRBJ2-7,CSARGRGSYEQYF
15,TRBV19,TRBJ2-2,CASSIDPPNTGELFF
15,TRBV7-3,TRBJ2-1,CASSLTQGTHNEQFF
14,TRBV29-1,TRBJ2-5,CSVRDWGRDPGQYF
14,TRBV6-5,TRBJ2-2,CASPRQGRPGELFF
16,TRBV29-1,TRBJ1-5,CSVEAVGQGVDQPQHF
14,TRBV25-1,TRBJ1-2,CASSTGQPYYGYTF
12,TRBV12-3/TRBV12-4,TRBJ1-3,CASSLSENTIYF
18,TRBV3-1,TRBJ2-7,CASSQDGSRAGRFLEQYF
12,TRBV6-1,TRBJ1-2,CATREGFGGYTF
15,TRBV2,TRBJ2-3,CASSVKRGVPDTQYF
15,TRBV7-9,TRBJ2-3,CASSPASGGQNTQYF
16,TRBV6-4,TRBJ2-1,CASSRTGRASYNEQFF